Each of the 28 T cell receptor beta chains below was sequenced from the same sample in a study of radiation and T cells in renal cell carcinoma. Time point noted: blood 2 weeks post-SBRT. The sample's treatment: 15 Gy SBRT to primary tumor, nephrectomy 4 weeks later. Assay used: immunoSEQ multiplex PCR; TCRdb lists only in-frame clones, some missing. This table has tens of thousands of clones, around three quarters appearing once. The starting material was blood, obtained from a patient whose treatment included radiotherapy and nephrectomy. These receptors all stem from a man aged 55-75 years with renal cell carcinoma.

V usage is TRBV30 and J usage is TRBJ1-1; D may be TRBD1 (5 bases). Germline V lookup: CDR1 GTSNPN, CDR2 SVGIG (reference sequence). The CDR3 contains 12 residues. Trimming left V 2 bases short and J 7 bases short, with 11 bases between. The CDR3 loop reads CAWSLRGREAFF. In DNA form, the CDR3 reads TGTGCCTGGAGTCTCCGGGGCCGTGAAGCTTTCTTT. The whole variable domain, remainder taken from reference TRBV30 and TRBJ1-1, is SQTIHQWPATLVQPVGSPLSLECTVEGTSNPNLYWYRQAAGRGLQLLFYSVGIGQISSEVPQNLSASRPQDRQFILSSKKLLLSDSGFYLCAWSLRGREAFFGQGTRLTVV.

The CDR3 spells CASSIRAAFSNQPQHF. CDR3 DNA sequence: TGTGCCAGTAGTATTCGAGCCGCTTTTAGCAATCAGCCCCAGCATTTT. The chain recombines TRBV19 with TRBJ1-5; D gene ambiguous. The V and J ends lost 3 bases and 0 bases respectively, with 12 bases between them. Germline CDR1 LNHDA, CDR2 SQIVND (reference sequence). The CDR3 is made up of 16 amino acids.

CDR3 in DNA: TGTGCCAGCAGCCCGGACACCGCGTCCTTCCAAGAGACCCAGTACTTC. Translation gives CASSPDTASFQETQYF. The chain combines TRBV14 with TRBJ2-5; the D gene is possibly TRBD1 (5 bases). V dropped 4 bases and J dropped 1 base, with 16 bases sitting between them. CDR3 length: 16 amino acids. CDR1 SGHDN and CDR2 FVKESK come from the germline V gene.

The J gene is TRBJ2-7, the V gene TRBV4-3, with 7 nucleotides matching TRBD1. Germline assignment: CDR1 LGHNA and CDR2 YSLEER. This CDR3 is built from 14 residues. The ends lost 3 bases at V and 3 bases at J; junction bases unmatched: 5. This CDR3 reads CASSQGTDFYEQYF. The DNA of the CDR3 is TGCGCCAGCAGCCAGGGGACAGATTTCTACGAGCAGTACTTC.

Here the CDR3 reads CAWSRDVATYEQYV. CDR3 DNA sequence: TGTGCCTGGAGCCGGGACGTAGCTACCTACGAGCAGTACGTC. The chain links TRBV30 to TRBJ2-7, with D perhaps assigned TRBD1 or TRBD2 (5 bases each). CDR3 size: 14 residues. Germline loops: CDR1 GTSNPN, CDR2 SVGIG (reference sequence). V was shortened by 3 bases and J by 2 bases, with 14 bases between the two germline ends.

V is TRBV6-5 and J is TRBJ1-6; 8 bases line up with TRBD1. V was clipped by 0 bases and J by 7 bases; unmatched bases: 2. Germline V gives CDR1 MNHEY, CDR2 SVGAGI. This CDR3 spans 15 amino acids. CDR3 region: CASSYSGQGNSPLHF. As DNA, the CDR3 is TGTGCCAGCAGTTACTCAGGACAGGGAAATTCACCCCTCCACTTT.

In nucleotides, the CDR3 is TGTGCCAGCAGCCTTAAGATGTCCGAGGACGAGGACACTGAAGCTTTCTTT. Amino acid sequence: CASSLKMSEDEDTEAFF. The chain links TRBV7-8 to TRBJ1-1; the D is unclear. Per the germline V gene, CDR1 is SGHVS and CDR2 is FQNEAQ. The CDR3 is 17 residues long. V gave up 5 bases and J gave up 3 bases, with 22 bases separating them.

The chain links TRBV9 to TRBJ2-3; tentative D call: TRBD1 (5 bases). The ends were cut back, 2 bases at V and 2 bases at J, with 9 bases in the middle. The CDR3 covers 14 residues. From germline, CDR1 is SGDLS and CDR2 YYNGEE. Written as DNA, the CDR3 is TGTGCCAGCAGCGTTCAGGGTACCACAGATACGCAGTATTTT. Amino acids: CASSVQGTTDTQYF. Complete variable domain (other parts from reference TRBV9 and TRBJ2-3): DSGVTQTPKHLITATGQRVTLRCSPRSGDLSVYWYQQSLDQGLQFLIQYYNGEERAKGNILERFSAQQFPDLHSELNLSSLELGDSALYFCASSVQGTTDTQYFGPGTRLTVL.

The J gene is TRBJ2-3, the V gene TRBV12-5; 8 bases are shared with TRBD2. The CDR3 extends over 17 amino acids. V trimming: 5 bases; J trimming: 3 bases; junction bases outside the gene matches: 13. Germline lookup yields CDR1 LGHNT and CDR2 FRNRAP. CDR3: CASGTTGGALMTDTQYF. In nucleotides, the CDR3 is TGTGCTAGTGGTACAACCGGGGGGGCCCTGATGACAGATACGCAGTATTTT. Looking up the rest from reference TRBV12-5 and TRBJ2-3 gives the full variable domain: DARVTQTPRHKVTEMGQEVTMRCQPILGHNTVFWYRQTMMQGLELLAYFRNRAPLDDSGMPKDRFSAEMPDATLATLKIQPSEPRDSAVYFCASGTTGGALMTDTQYFGPGTRLTVL.

The chain employs TRBV5-1 and TRBJ2-1; either TRBD1 or TRBD2 may fit D (5 bases each). Germline V gene sequence: CDR1 SGHRS, CDR2 YFSETQ. Trimming left V 7 bases short and J 8 bases short, with 19 bases between. This CDR3 has 14 residues. CDR3 sequence (DNA): TGCGCCAGCGCAAGCCGGGGCCTCGAGGATGAGCAGTTCTTC. Protein product: CASASRGLEDEQFF.

The rearrangement uses TRBV19 and TRBJ2-4; 9 positions match TRBD1. The junction had 11 bases not matched to a gene; V was cut back by 7 bases and J by 10 bases. Per the germline V gene, CDR1 is LNHDA and CDR2 is SQIVND (reference sequence). This CDR3 comprises 14 residues. DNA for the CDR3: TGTGCCAGTAATCCCCGGGACAGGGACCCTATTCAGTACTTC. Encoded protein: CASNPRDRDPIQYF.

The chain links TRBV10-1 to TRBJ2-1; D might be TRBD2 (7 bases). Germline assignment: CDR1 WNHNN and CDR2 SYGVQD (reference sequence). The CDR3 length is 15 residues. Trimming left V 3 bases short and J 10 bases short, with 19 bases between. DNA for the CDR3: TGCGCCAGCAGTGAATCGGGGGGTCAGGGGCAAGAGCAGTTCTTC. Residues: CASSESGGQGQEQFF.

This sequence joins TRBV5-6 and TRBJ2-4; TRBD1 is a possible D gene (6 bases). Per germline, CDR1 SGHDT and CDR2 YYEEEE. The V end was cut by 0 bases, the J end by 8 bases, with 15 bases between. There are 15 residues in the CDR3. CDR3 nucleotides: TGTGCCAGCAGCTTGGGACAGGCCATCGGGCACATTCAGTACTTC. Protein sequence: CASSLGQAIGHIQYF.

This clone was counted between two and nine times. V usage is TRBV10-2 and J usage is TRBJ2-1; 9 nucleotides agree with TRBD2. The junction had 5 bases not matched to a gene; V was cut back by 5 bases and J by 6 bases. CDR3 length: 14 residues. Per the germline V gene, CDR1 is WSHSY and CDR2 is SAAADI. The CDR3 nucleotides are TGCGCCAGCAGTACGGGACTAGCCCTCAATGAGCAGTTCTTC. Amino acid sequence: CASSTGLALNEQFF.

The chain is built from TRBV5-1 and TRBJ1-4; a possible D gene is TRBD1 (5 bases). Per germline, CDR1 SGHRS and CDR2 YFSETQ. The V and J ends lost 3 bases and 6 bases respectively, with 12 bases between them. This CDR3 has 14 residues. The CDR3 sequence is CASSSGGGDEKLFF. DNA of the CDR3: TGCGCCAGCAGCTCTGGTGGGGGGGATGAAAAACTGTTTTTT.

The rearrangement uses TRBV19 and TRBJ2-1; D might be TRBD2 (6 bases). V was trimmed by 5 bases and J by 4 bases, leaving 18 bases between them. Germline V gene data show CDR1 as LNHDA and CDR2 as SQIVND (reference sequence). CDR3 length equals 16 residues. The CDR3 spells CASSQGAGYLYNEQFF. The CDR3 bases are TGTGCCAGTAGTCAAGGAGCGGGCTATCTTTACAATGAGCAGTTCTTC.

This chain uses TRBV6-5 with TRBJ2-3; the D is unclear. Germline CDR1 reads MNHEY; CDR2 reads SVGAGI. This CDR3 region has 13 residues. Trimming removed 6 bases from V and 7 bases from J, with 14 bases in between. CDR3 region: CASSPEVGNTQYF. In nucleotides, the CDR3 is TGTGCCAGCAGCCCAGAAGTAGGGAATACGCAGTATTTT.

J is TRBJ2-1 and V is TRBV7-9, with 10 bases aligning to TRBD2. V trimming: 5 bases; J trimming: 7 bases; junction bases outside the gene matches: 8. Germline CDR1 is SEHNR and CDR2 is FQNEAQ (reference sequence). This CDR3 region has 15 residues. CDR3 in amino acids: CASSPSGSNLNEQFF. CDR3 DNA: TGTGCCAGCAGCCCTAGCGGGAGTAATTTAAATGAGCAGTTCTTC.

The rearrangement uses TRBV5-1 and TRBJ2-5; D is unclear. The CDR3 sequence is 12 residues long. The V gene's germline CDR1 is SGHRS and CDR2 YFSETQ. Trimming left V 2 bases short and J 3 bases short, with 5 bases between. Here the CDR3 reads CASSFSEETQYF. The CDR3 region has the DNA TGCGCCAGCAGCTTCAGCGAAGAGACCCAGTACTTC.

This chain links TRBV2 with TRBJ2-7, with D possibly matching TRBD1 (5 bases). V was shortened by 6 bases and J by 7 bases, with 19 bases between the two germline ends. The V gene's germline CDR1 is SNHLY and CDR2 FYNNEI. This CDR3 spans 14 amino acids. The CDR3 spells CASRVDSALWEQYV. CDR3 nucleotide sequence: TGTGCCAGCAGAGTCGACAGCGCACTGTGGGAGCAGTACGTC.

This chain uses TRBV19 with TRBJ1-1; 8 bases agree with TRBD1. The CDR3 spans 17 residues. The trim removed 1 base at V and 3 bases at J, leaving 10 bases unmatched. The germline V gene encodes CDR1 LNHDA and CDR2 SQIVND (reference sequence). CDR3 amino acids: CASSIVGAGGFDTEAFF. CDR3 bases: TGTGCCAGTAGTATAGTAGGGGCAGGGGGCTTTGACACTGAAGCTTTCTTT.

The gene calls are TRBV19 and TRBJ2-7, with 8 positions matching TRBD1. Germline V gives CDR1 LNHDA, CDR2 SQIVND (reference sequence). The CDR3 consists of 13 residues. Trimming removed 5 bases from V and 6 bases from J; junction bases left unmatched: 6. CDR3 protein: CASSPTGVGEQYV. The CDR3 DNA follows: TGTGCCAGTAGTCCGACAGGGGTAGGCGAGCAGTACGTC.

This clone was detected only once. V and J are TRBV15 and TRBJ2-1; 7 bases are shared with TRBD2. The length of the CDR3 is 16 residues. V was clipped by 0 bases and J by 0 bases; unmatched bases: 2. Per the germline V gene, CDR1 is LNHNV and CDR2 is YYDKDF (reference sequence). CDR3 sequence: CATSREAGSSYNEQFF. The CDR3 DNA is TGTGCCACCAGCAGAGAAGCGGGGAGCTCCTACAATGAGCAGTTCTTC.

V is TRBV2 and J is TRBJ2-7; D remains ambiguous. Trimming removed 4 bases at V and 2 bases at J, with 6 bases between. CDR1 is SNHLY, CDR2 FYNNEI, per germline. CDR3 size: 12 residues. The CDR3 spells CASSVGTYEQYV. In DNA form, the CDR3 reads TGTGCCAGCAGTGTAGGTACCTACGAGCAGTACGTC.

In its sample, this clone is medium-sized. The J gene is TRBJ2-5, the V gene TRBV7-8, with 13 positions matching TRBD2. From germline, CDR1 is SGHVS and CDR2 FQNEAQ. The V and J ends lost 6 bases and 5 bases, in that order; junction bases with no gene match: 6. This CDR3 has 15 residues. The CDR3 coding sequence is TGTGCCAGCAGAAGGACTAGCGGGAGTTTGGAGACCCAGTACTTC. It yields the protein CASRRTSGSLETQYF.

The chain carries TRBV10-1 and TRBJ1-6; TRBD1 is a possible D gene (6 bases). The germline V gene encodes CDR1 WNHNN and CDR2 SYGVQD (reference sequence). V gave up 5 bases and J gave up 6 bases, with 8 bases separating them. The CDR3 length is 13 residues. The CDR3 is CASSRTVNSPLHF. CDR3 DNA: TGCGCCAGCAGTCGGACAGTTAATTCACCCCTCCACTTT.

This clone has just one count. CDR3 sequence: CASSRQGDGYTF. DNA for the CDR3: TGCGCCAGCAGCCGGCAGGGGGACGGCTACACCTTC. The chain recombines TRBV10-2 with TRBJ1-2; TRBD1 agrees at 7 bases. CDR1 and CDR2 from the germline V gene are WSHSY and SAAADI. The CDR3 loop spans 12 amino acids. J gave up 8 bases and V 6 bases, and 6 bases lay outside the gene matches.

The chain is built from TRBV29-1 and TRBJ2-7; unclear D gene. The V gene lost 6 bases and the J gene lost 5 bases, with 11 bases spanning the gap. Germline V gene data show CDR1 as SQVTM and CDR2 as ANQGSEA. There are 11 residues in the CDR3. The CDR3, as DNA: TGCAGCGTGATGGCGTCCGACGAGCAGTACGTC. Amino acid sequence: CSVMASDEQYV.